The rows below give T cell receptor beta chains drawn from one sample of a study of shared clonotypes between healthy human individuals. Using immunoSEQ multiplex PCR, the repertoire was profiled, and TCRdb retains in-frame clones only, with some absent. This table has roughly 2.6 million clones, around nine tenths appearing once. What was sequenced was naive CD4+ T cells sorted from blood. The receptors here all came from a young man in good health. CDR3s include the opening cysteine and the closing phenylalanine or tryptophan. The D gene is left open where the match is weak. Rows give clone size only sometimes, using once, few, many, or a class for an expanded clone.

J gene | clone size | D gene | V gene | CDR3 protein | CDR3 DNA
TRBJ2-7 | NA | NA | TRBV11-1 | CASSSQQAYEQYF | TGTGCCAGCAGCTCTCAACAGGCCTACGAGCAGTACTTC
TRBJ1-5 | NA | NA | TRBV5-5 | CASSFSGGNQPQHF | TGTGCCAGCAGCTTCTCAGGGGGCAATCAGCCCCAGCATTTT
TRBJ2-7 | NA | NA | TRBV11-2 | CASSLVYPSPAYEQYF | TGTGCCAGCAGCTTAGTCTATCCTAGCCCAGCCTACGAGCAGTACTTC
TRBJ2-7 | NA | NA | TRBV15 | CATSTPNYEQYF | TGTGCCACCAGCACCCCAAACTACGAGCAGTACTTC
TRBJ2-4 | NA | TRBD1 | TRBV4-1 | CASSQDLSGQVKAKNIQYF | TGCGCCAGCAGCCAAGATTTATCAGGACAGGTGAAAGCCAAAAACATTCAGTACTTC
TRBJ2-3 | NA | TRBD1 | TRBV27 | CASGDRGPDTQYF | TGTGCCAGCGGAGACAGGGGCCCAGATACGCAGTATTTT
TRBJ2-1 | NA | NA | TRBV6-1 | CASSVYRSSYNEQFF | TGTGCCAGCAGTGTATATCGGAGCTCCTACAATGAGCAGTTCTTC
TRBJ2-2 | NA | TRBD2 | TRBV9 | CASSPRGGLGELFF | TGTGCCAGCAGCCCCCGGGGGGGGCTGGGGGAGCTGTTTTTT
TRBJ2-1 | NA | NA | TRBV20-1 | CSAPRDIEFF | TGCAGTGCTCCTAGGGACATCGAGTTCTTC
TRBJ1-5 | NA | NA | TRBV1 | CTSSQGGSNQPQHF | TGCACCAGCAGCCAAGGGGGCAGCAATCAGCCCCAGCATTTT
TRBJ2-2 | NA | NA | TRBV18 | CASSPGNGLNTGELFF | TGTGCCAGCTCACCGGGGAACGGACTTAACACCGGGGAGCTGTTTTTT
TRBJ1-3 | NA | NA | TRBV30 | CAWSQGSGNTIYF | TGTGCCTGGAGCCAGGGCTCTGGAAACACCATATATTTT
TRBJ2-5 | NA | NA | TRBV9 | CASSATGTKEETQYF | TGTGCCAGCAGCGCAACCGGGACAAAAGAAGAGACCCAGTACTTC
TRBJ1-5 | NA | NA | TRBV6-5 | CASSYSTVGNQPQHF | TGTGCCAGCAGTTACTCGACAGTCGGAAATCAGCCCCAGCATTTT
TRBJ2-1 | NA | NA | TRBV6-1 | CASSETGTREFF | TGTGCCAGCAGTGAGACCGGGACACGGGAGTTCTTC
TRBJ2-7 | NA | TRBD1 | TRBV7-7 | CASSLGQGPTSEQYF | TGTGCTAGCAGCTTAGGACAGGGGCCTACTTCCGAGCAGTACTTC
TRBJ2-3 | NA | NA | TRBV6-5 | CASSYSGAGTDTQYF | TGTGCCAGCAGTTACTCAGGGGCGGGCACAGATACGCAGTATTTT
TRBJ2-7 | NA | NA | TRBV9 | CASSEREGLTNDEQYF | TGTGCCAGCAGCGAGAGGGAAGGACTAACCAACGACGAGCAGTACTTC
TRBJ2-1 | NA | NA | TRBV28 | CASSFPTSRSEQFF | TGTGCCAGCAGTTTTCCCACTAGTAGGTCTGAGCAGTTCTTC
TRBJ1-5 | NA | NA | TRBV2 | CASSERTANQPQHF | TGTGCCAGCAGTGAAAGGACAGCAAATCAGCCCCAGCATTTT
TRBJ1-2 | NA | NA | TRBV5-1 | CASSDTTGRYGYTF | TGCGCCAGCAGCGACACTACAGGCCGCTATGGCTACACCTTC
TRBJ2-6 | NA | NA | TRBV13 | CASSFRAGGAGANVLTF | TGTGCCAGCAGCTTCCGGGCCGGAGGAGCTGGGGCCAACGTCCTGACTTTC
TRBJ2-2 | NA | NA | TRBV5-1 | CASSLLAGLSSGELFF | TGCGCCAGCAGCTTGCTGGCAGGGCTCTCGTCCGGGGAGCTGTTTTTT
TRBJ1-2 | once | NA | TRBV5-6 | CASSLGTRADGYTF | TGTGCCAGCAGCTTGGGTACCCGGGCCGACGGCTACACCTTC
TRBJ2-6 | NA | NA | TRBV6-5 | CASSYSVVSGANVLTF | TGTGCCAGCAGTTACAGCGTCGTCTCTGGGGCCAACGTCCTGACTTTC